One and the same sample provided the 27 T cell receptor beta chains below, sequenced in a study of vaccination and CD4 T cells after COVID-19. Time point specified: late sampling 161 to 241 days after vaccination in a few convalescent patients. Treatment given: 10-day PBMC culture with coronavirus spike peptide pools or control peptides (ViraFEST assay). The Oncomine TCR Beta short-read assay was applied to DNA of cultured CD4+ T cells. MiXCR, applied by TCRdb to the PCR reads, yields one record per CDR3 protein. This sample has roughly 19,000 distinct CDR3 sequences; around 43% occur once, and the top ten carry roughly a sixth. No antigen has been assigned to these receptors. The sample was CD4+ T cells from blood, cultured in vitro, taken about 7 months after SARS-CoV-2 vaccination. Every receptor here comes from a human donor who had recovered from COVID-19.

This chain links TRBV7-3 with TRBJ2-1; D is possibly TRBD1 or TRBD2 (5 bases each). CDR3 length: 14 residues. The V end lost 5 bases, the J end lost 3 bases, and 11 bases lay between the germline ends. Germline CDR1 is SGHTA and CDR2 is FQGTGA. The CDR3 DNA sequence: TGTGCCAGCAGCCCTCGGGGCAGCTACAATGAGCAGTTCTTC. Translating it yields CASSPRGSYNEQFF.

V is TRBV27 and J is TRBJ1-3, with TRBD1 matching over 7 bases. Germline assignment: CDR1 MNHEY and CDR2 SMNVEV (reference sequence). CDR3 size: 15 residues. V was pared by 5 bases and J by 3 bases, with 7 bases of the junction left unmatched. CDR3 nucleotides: TGTGCCAGCAGTCAACAGGGGTTTGGTGGAAACACCATATATTTT. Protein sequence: CASSQQGFGGNTIYF.

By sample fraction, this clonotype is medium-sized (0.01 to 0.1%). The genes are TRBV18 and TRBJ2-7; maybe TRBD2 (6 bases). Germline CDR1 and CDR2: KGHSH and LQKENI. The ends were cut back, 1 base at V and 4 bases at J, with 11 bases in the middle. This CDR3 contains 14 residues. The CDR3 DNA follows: TGTGCCAGCTCACCACTTCTGGAGGGGTACGAGCAGTACTTC. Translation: CASSPLLEGYEQYF.

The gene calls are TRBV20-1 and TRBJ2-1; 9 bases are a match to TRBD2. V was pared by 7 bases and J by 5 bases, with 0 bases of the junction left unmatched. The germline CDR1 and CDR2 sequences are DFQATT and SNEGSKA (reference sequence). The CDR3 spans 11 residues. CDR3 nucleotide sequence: TGCAGTGTAGCGGGAGACAATGAGCAGTTCTTC. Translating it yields CSVAGDNEQFF.

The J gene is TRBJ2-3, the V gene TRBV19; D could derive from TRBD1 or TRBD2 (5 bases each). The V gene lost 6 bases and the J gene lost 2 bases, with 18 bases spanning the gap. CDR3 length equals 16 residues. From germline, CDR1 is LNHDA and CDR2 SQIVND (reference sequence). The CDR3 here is CASRPWGLGYTDTQYF. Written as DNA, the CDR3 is TGTGCCAGTAGACCCTGGGGGTTGGGGTACACAGATACGCAGTATTTT.

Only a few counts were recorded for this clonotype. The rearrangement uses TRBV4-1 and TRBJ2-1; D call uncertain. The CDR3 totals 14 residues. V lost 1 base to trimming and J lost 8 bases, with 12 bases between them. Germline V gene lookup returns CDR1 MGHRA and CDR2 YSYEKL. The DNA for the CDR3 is TGCGCCAGCAGCCAAGTCATCCTCCCCGATGAGCAGTTCTTC. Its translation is CASSQVILPDEQFF.

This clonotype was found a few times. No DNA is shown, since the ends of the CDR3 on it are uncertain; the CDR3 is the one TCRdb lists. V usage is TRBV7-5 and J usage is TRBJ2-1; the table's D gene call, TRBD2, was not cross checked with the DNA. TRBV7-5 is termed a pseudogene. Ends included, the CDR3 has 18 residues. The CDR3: CISVPEAEPFRPDNEQFF.

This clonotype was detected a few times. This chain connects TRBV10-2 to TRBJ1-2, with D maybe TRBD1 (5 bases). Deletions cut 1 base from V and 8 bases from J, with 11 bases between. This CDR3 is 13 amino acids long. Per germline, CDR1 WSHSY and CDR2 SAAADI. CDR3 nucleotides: TGCGCCAGCAGTGAGTGGGAGGGGACCGGCTACACCTTC. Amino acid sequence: CASSEWEGTGYTF.

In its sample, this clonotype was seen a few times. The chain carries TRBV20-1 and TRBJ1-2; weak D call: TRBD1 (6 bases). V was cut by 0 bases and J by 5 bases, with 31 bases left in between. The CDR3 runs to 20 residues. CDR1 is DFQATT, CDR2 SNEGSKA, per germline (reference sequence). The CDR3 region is CSAREPGPQGELVPTYGYTF. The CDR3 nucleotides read TGCAGTGCTAGAGAGCCGGGACCACAGGGAGAGCTCGTCCCAACTTATGGCTACACCTTC.

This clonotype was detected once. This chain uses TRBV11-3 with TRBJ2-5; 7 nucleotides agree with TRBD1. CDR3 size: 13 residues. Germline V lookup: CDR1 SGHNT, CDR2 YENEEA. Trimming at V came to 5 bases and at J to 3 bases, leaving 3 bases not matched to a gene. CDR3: CASSPGTEETQYF. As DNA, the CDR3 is TGTGCCAGCAGCCCCGGGACAGAAGAGACCCAGTACTTC. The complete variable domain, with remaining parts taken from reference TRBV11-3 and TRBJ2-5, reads EAGVVQSPRYKIIEKKQPVAFWCNPISGHNTLYWYLQNLGQGPELLIRYENEEAVDDSQLPKDRFSAERLKGVDSTLKIQPAELGDSAVYLCASSPGTEETQYFGPGTRLLVL.

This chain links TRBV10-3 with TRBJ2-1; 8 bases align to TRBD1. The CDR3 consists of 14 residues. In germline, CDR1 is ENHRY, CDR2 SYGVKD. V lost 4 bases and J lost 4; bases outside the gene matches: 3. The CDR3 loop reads CAISGGTGYNEQFF. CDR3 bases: TGTGCCATCAGTGGTGGGACAGGATACAATGAGCAGTTCTTC.

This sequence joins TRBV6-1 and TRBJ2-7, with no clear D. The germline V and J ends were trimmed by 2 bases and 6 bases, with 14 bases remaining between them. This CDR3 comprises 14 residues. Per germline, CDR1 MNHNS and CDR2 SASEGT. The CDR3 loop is CASSEPFIPGEQYF. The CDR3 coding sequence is TGTGCCAGCAGTGAACCGTTTATCCCCGGCGAGCAGTACTTC.

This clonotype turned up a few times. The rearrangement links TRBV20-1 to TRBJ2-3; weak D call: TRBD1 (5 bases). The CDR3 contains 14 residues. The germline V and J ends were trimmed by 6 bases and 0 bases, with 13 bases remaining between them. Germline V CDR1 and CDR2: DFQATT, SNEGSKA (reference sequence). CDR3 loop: CSALRGGSTDTQYF. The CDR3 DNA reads TGCAGTGCCCTAAGGGGCGGTAGCACAGATACGCAGTATTTT.

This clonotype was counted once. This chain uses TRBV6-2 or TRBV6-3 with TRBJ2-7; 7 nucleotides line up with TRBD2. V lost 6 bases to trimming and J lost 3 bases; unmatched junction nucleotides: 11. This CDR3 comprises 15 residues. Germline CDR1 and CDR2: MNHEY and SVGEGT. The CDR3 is CASRREAGIGYEQYF. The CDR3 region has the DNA TGTGCCAGCAGGAGAGAAGCGGGAATCGGCTACGAGCAGTACTTC.

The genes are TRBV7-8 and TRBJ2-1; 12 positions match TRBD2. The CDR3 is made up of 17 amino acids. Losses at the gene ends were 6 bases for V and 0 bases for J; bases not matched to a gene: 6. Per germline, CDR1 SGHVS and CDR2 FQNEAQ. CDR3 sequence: CASRTSGGPGSYNEQFF. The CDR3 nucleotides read TGTGCCAGCAGGACTAGCGGGGGCCCCGGCTCCTACAATGAGCAGTTCTTC.

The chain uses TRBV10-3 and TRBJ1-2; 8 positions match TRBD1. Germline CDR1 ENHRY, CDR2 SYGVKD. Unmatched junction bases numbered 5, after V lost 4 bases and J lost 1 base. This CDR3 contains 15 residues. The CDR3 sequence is CAISAGTGLNYGYTF. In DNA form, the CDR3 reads TGTGCCATCAGTGCAGGGACAGGCCTTAACTATGGCTACACCTTC.

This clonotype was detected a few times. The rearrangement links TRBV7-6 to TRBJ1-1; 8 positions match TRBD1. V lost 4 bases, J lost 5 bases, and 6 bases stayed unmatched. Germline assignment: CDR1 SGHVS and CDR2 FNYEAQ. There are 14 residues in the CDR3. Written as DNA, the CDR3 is TGTGCCAGCAGCTGGGGGACAGGAGGTACTGAAGCTTTCTTT. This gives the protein CASSWGTGGTEAFF.

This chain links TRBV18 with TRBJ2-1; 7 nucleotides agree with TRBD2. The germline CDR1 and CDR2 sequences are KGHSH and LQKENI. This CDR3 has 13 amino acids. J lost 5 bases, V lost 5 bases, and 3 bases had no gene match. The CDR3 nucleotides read TGTGCCAGCTCAGGCGGGACTAACAATGAGCAGTTCTTC. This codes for CASSGGTNNEQFF.

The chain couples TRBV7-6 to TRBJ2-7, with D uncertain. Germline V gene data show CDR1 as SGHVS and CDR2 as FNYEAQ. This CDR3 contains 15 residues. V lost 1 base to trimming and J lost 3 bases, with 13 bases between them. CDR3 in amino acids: CASSLDTGPGYEQYF. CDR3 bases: TGTGCCAGCAGCTTAGATACGGGCCCCGGCTACGAGCAGTACTTC.

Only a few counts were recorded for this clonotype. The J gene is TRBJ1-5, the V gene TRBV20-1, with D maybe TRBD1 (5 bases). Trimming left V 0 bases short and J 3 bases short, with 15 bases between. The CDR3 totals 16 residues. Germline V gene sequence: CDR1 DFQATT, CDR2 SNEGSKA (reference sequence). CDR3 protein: CSARDPLGDANQPQHF. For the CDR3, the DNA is TGCAGTGCTAGAGATCCTCTCGGGGACGCCAATCAGCCCCAGCATTTT.

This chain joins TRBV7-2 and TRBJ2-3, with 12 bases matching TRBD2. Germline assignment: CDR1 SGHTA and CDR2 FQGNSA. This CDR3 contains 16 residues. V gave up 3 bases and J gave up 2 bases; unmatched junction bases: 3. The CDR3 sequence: CASSFLAGGTTDTQYF. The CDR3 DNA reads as TGTGCCAGCAGCTTCCTAGCGGGAGGGACCACAGATACGCAGTATTTT.

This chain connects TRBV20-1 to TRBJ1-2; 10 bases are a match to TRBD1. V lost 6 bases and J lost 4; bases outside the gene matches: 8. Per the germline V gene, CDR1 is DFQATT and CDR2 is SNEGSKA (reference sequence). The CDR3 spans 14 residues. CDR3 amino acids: CSAGDRGLLYGYTF. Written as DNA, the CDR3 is TGCAGTGCGGGGGACAGGGGCCTTCTCTATGGCTACACCTTC.

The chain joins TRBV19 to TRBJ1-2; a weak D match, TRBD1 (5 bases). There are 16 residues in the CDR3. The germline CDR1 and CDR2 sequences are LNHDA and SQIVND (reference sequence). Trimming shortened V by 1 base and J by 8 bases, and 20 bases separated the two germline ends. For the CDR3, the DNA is TGTGCCAGTAGTATAGCGGCAGGGTCTTACGGTCTGGGCTACACCTTC. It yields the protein CASSIAAGSYGLGYTF.

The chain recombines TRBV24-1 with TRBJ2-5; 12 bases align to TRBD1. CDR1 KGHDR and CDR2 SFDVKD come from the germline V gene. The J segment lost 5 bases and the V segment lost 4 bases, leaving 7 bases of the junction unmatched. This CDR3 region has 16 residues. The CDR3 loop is CATSDPGTGGEETQYF. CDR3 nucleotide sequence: TGTGCCACCAGTGACCCTGGGACAGGGGGCGAGGAGACCCAGTACTTC.

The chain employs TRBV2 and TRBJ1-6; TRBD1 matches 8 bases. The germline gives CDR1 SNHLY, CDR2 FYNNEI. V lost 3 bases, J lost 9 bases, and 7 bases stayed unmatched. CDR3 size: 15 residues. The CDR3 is CASSDYGQGLSPLHF. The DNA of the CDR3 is TGTGCCAGCAGTGATTATGGACAGGGACTTTCACCCCTCCACTTT.

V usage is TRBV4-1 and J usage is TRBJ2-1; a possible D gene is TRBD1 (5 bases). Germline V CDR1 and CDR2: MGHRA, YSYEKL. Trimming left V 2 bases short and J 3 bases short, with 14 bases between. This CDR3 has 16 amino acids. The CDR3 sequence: CASSQLSQAIYNEQFF. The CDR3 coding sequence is TGCGCCAGCAGCCAACTCTCACAGGCAATCTACAATGAGCAGTTCTTC.

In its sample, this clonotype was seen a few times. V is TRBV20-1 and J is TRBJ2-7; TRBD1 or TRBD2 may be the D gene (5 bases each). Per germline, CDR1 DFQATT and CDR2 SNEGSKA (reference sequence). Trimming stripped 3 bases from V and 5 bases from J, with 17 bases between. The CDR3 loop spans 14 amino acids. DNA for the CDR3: TGCAGTGCTAGTCTTCGCAGTCGGGACGACGAGCAGTACTTC. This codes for CSASLRSRDDEQYF.